This is a list of T cell receptor beta chains from one sample in a study of beta chain features in type 1 diabetes. The protocol was immunoSEQ multiplex PCR, while the TCRdb copy is restricted to in-frame clones and leaves out a portion. This sample has 110,000 to 150,000 clones, with less than 8.5% found just once. Sequenced material: central memory CD4+ T cells from blood. These receptors came from a woman in her 30s in good health. Each CDR3 is given with its conserved first and last residue. The D gene is left open where the match is weak. Clone size appears in some rows only: once, few, many, or a class for an expanded clone.

clone size: few; D gene: NA; V gene: TRBV30; J gene: TRBJ2-2; CDR3 protein: CAWSVHAGELFF; CDR3 DNA: TGTGCCTGGAGTGTACACGCCGGGGAGCTGTTTTTT
clone size: NA; D gene: TRBD1; V gene: TRBV7-9; J gene: TRBJ2-2; CDR3 protein: CASIGQGDGELFF; CDR3 DNA: TGTGCCAGCATAGGACAGGGTGACGGGGAGCTGTTTTTT
clone size: few; D gene: NA; V gene: TRBV5-6; J gene: TRBJ1-2; CDR3 protein: CASSLVQGHYTF; CDR3 DNA: TGTGCCAGCAGCTTGGTGCAAGGACACTACACCTTC
clone size: few; D gene: NA; V gene: TRBV7-3; J gene: TRBJ2-6; CDR3 protein: CASSLFPGLSGGANVLTF; CDR3 DNA: TGTGCCAGCAGCTTATTTCCGGGATTGTCGGGTGGGGCCAACGTCCTGACTTTC
clone size: NA; D gene: NA; V gene: TRBV6-5; J gene: TRBJ2-4; CDR3 protein: CASSSDSAKNIQYF; CDR3 DNA: TGTGCCAGCAGTTCCGACTCTGCCAAAAACATTCAGTACTTC
clone size: few; D gene: NA; V gene: TRBV19; J gene: TRBJ2-3; CDR3 protein: CASSISGDTQYF; CDR3 DNA: TGTGCCAGTAGTATCTCGGGGGATACGCAGTATTTT
clone size: few; D gene: TRBD1; V gene: TRBV7-9; J gene: TRBJ2-5; CDR3 protein: CATQGNRDRDQETQYF; CDR3 DNA: TGTGCCACCCAGGGGAACCGGGACAGGGACCAAGAGACCCAGTACTTC
clone size: NA; D gene: TRBD1; V gene: TRBV4-1; J gene: TRBJ1-2; CDR3 protein: CASTTQGKGYTF; CDR3 DNA: TGCGCCAGCACCACACAGGGGAAGGGCTACACCTTC
clone size: few; D gene: TRBD1; V gene: TRBV19; J gene: TRBJ2-1; CDR3 protein: CASSGTGVYNEQFF; CDR3 DNA: TGTGCCAGTTCCGGGACAGGGGTTTACAATGAGCAGTTCTTC
clone size: few; D gene: NA; V gene: TRBV9; J gene: TRBJ1-1; CDR3 protein: CASSVGSGATEAFF; CDR3 DNA: TGTGCCAGCAGCGTAGGGTCAGGGGCGACTGAAGCTTTCTTT
clone size: many; D gene: NA; V gene: TRBV16; J gene: TRBJ1-2; CDR3 protein: CASSQSSGAAYYGYTF; CDR3 DNA: TGTGCCAGCAGCCAGTCTAGTGGGGCAGCTTACTATGGCTACACCTTC
clone size: medium-sized; D gene: NA; V gene: TRBV7-9; J gene: TRBJ2-3; CDR3 protein: CASSLAITDTQYF; CDR3 DNA: TGTGCCAGCAGCTTAGCTATTACAGATACGCAGTATTTT
clone size: few; D gene: TRBD1; V gene: TRBV5-1; J gene: TRBJ2-1; CDR3 protein: CASSSRQGQLDEQFF; CDR3 DNA: TGCGCCAGCAGCTCCAGACAGGGCCAATTGGACGAGCAGTTCTTC
clone size: many; D gene: NA; V gene: TRBV19; J gene: TRBJ2-5; CDR3 protein: CARTAIGTQYF; CDR3 DNA: TGTGCCAGGACAGCGATAGGGACCCAGTACTTC
clone size: few; D gene: TRBD2; V gene: TRBV6-6; J gene: TRBJ2-7; CDR3 protein: CASSPNTSGNYEQYF; CDR3 DNA: TGTGCCAGCAGCCCGAACACTAGCGGCAACTACGAGCAGTACTTC
clone size: few; D gene: NA; V gene: TRBV28; J gene: TRBJ2-1; CDR3 protein: CASAQGSYNEQFF; CDR3 DNA: TGTGCCAGTGCCCAGGGGAGCTACAATGAGCAGTTCTTC
clone size: NA; D gene: TRBD1; V gene: TRBV2; J gene: TRBJ2-3; CDR3 protein: CASRLQGVSTDTQYF; CDR3 DNA: TGTGCCAGCAGGCTACAGGGGGTCAGCACAGATACGCAGTATTTT
clone size: many; D gene: TRBD2; V gene: TRBV4-3; J gene: TRBJ2-5; CDR3 protein: CASSQSGGSGSWETQYF; CDR3 DNA: TGCGCCAGCAGCCAGTCGGGAGGGAGCGGGAGTTGGGAGACCCAGTACTTC
clone size: NA; D gene: NA; V gene: TRBV27; J gene: TRBJ2-7; CDR3 protein: CASSREADYEQYF; CDR3 DNA: TGTGCCAGCAGTAGGGAAGCGGACTACGAGCAGTACTTC
clone size: NA; D gene: TRBD1; V gene: TRBV28; J gene: TRBJ2-7; CDR3 protein: CASSLPQGANEQYF; CDR3 DNA: TGTGCCAGCAGTTTACCCCAGGGGGCGAACGAGCAGTACTTC
clone size: few; D gene: NA; V gene: TRBV25-1; J gene: TRBJ2-6; CDR3 protein: CASGSSSGANVLTF; CDR3 DNA: TGTGCCAGCGGCTCAAGCTCTGGGGCCAACGTCCTGACTTTC
clone size: few; D gene: NA; V gene: TRBV30; J gene: TRBJ1-1; CDR3 protein: CAWSVTGKDTEAFF; CDR3 DNA: TGTGCCTGGAGTGTTACCGGGAAGGACACTGAAGCTTTCTTT
clone size: few; D gene: TRBD2; V gene: TRBV28; J gene: TRBJ2-7; CDR3 protein: CASSPLAGGPMDGYF; CDR3 DNA: TGTGCCAGCAGTCCACTAGCGGGAGGGCCCATGGATGGGTACTTC
clone size: NA; D gene: TRBD2; V gene: TRBV5-1; J gene: TRBJ2-1; CDR3 protein: CASSLVRGSSYNEQFF; CDR3 DNA: TGCGCCAGCAGCTTGGTTCGCGGGAGCTCCTACAATGAGCAGTTCTTC
clone size: many; D gene: NA; V gene: TRBV11-3; J gene: TRBJ2-5; CDR3 protein: CASSLEGRDQETQYF; CDR3 DNA: TGTGCCAGCAGCTTAGAAGGGAGAGACCAAGAGACCCAGTACTTC
clone size: NA; D gene: NA; V gene: TRBV10-3; J gene: TRBJ2-3; CDR3 protein: CAVGLRADTQYF; CDR3 DNA: TGTGCCGTGGGACTCCGCGCAGATACGCAGTATTTT
clone size: few; D gene: TRBD1; V gene: TRBV27; J gene: TRBJ2-1; CDR3 protein: CASRQGNGHEQFF; CDR3 DNA: TGTGCCAGTAGACAGGGGAACGGCCATGAGCAGTTCTTC
clone size: NA; D gene: TRBD2; V gene: TRBV19; J gene: TRBJ2-6; CDR3 protein: CASTSGAGANVLTF; CDR3 DNA: TGTGCCAGTACTAGCGGGGCGGGGGCCAACGTCCTGACTTTC
clone size: NA; D gene: NA; V gene: TRBV7-9; J gene: TRBJ1-1; CDR3 protein: CASSSPDRPNTEAFF; CDR3 DNA: TGTGCCAGCAGCTCTCCGGACAGACCAAACACTGAAGCTTTCTTT
clone size: NA; D gene: NA; V gene: TRBV19; J gene: TRBJ1-4; CDR3 protein: CASSIAGGDGEEKLFF; CDR3 DNA: TGTGCCAGTAGTATAGCTGGGGGCGACGGTGAAGAAAAACTGTTTTTT
clone size: NA; D gene: TRBD2; V gene: TRBV28; J gene: TRBJ2-1; CDR3 protein: CASSLFGTSGYNEQFF; CDR3 DNA: TGTGCCAGCAGTTTATTCGGGACTAGCGGATACAATGAGCAGTTCTTC
clone size: few; D gene: TRBD1; V gene: TRBV5-4; J gene: TRBJ1-1; CDR3 protein: CASSLPKGASTEAFF; CDR3 DNA: TGTGCCAGCAGCCTCCCAAAGGGGGCCAGCACTGAAGCTTTCTTT
clone size: NA; D gene: NA; V gene: TRBV11-2; J gene: TRBJ2-5; CDR3 protein: CASSLAGGQETQYF; CDR3 DNA: TGTGCCAGCAGCTTAGCGGGAGGACAGGAGACCCAGTACTTC
clone size: NA; D gene: TRBD2; V gene: TRBV29-1; J gene: TRBJ2-1; CDR3 protein: CSVEYISGRENEQFF; CDR3 DNA: TGCAGCGTTGAATATATTAGCGGGCGGGAAAATGAGCAGTTCTTC
clone size: many; D gene: TRBD2; V gene: TRBV4-3; J gene: TRBJ2-1; CDR3 protein: CASSQVTGTSSYNEQFF; CDR3 DNA: TGCGCCAGCAGCCAAGTTACCGGGACTAGCTCCTACAATGAGCAGTTCTTC
clone size: NA; D gene: NA; V gene: TRBV5-1; J gene: TRBJ2-1; CDR3 protein: CASSLALSSSRNEQFF; CDR3 DNA: TGCGCCAGCAGCTTGGCCCTGTCGTCTAGCCGCAATGAGCAGTTCTTC
clone size: NA; D gene: NA; V gene: TRBV7-6; J gene: TRBJ1-1; CDR3 protein: CASTKGQGLLDTEAFF; CDR3 DNA: TGTGCCAGCACCAAAGGGCAGGGGCTTTTAGACACTGAAGCTTTCTTT
clone size: NA; D gene: NA; V gene: TRBV5-4; J gene: TRBJ2-5; CDR3 protein: CASSLRGGAGETQYF; CDR3 DNA: TGTGCCAGCAGCTTACGCGGAGGGGCGGGAGAGACCCAGTACTTC
clone size: NA; D gene: NA; V gene: TRBV2; J gene: TRBJ2-5; CDR3 protein: CASSATTGGRETQYF; CDR3 DNA: TGTGCCAGCAGTGCAACGACAGGAGGTCGTGAGACCCAGTACTTC
clone size: few; D gene: TRBD2; V gene: TRBV6-5; J gene: TRBJ2-1; CDR3 protein: CASKGGSGISEQFF; CDR3 DNA: TGTGCCAGCAAGGGTGGTAGCGGGATTTCTGAGCAGTTCTTC
clone size: NA; D gene: TRBD2; V gene: TRBV29-1; J gene: TRBJ2-3; CDR3 protein: CSAPRQGLAGEGQYF; CDR3 DNA: TGCAGCGCTCCCCGCCAGGGACTAGCGGGAGAGGGGCAGTATTTT
clone size: NA; D gene: TRBD1; V gene: TRBV28; J gene: TRBJ2-5; CDR3 protein: CASGGQGALRETQYF; CDR3 DNA: TGTGCCAGCGGGGGACAGGGGGCGCTCCGAGAGACCCAATACTTC
clone size: few; D gene: NA; V gene: TRBV6-6; J gene: TRBJ2-2; CDR3 protein: CASSKVGENTGELFF; CDR3 DNA: TGTGCCAGCAGTAAGGTCGGGGAGAACACCGGGGAGCTGTTTTTT
clone size: NA; D gene: NA; V gene: TRBV6-6; J gene: TRBJ1-2; CDR3 protein: CASREDSTYGYTF; CDR3 DNA: TGTGCCAGCAGGGAGGACAGTACGTATGGCTACACCTTC
clone size: NA; D gene: TRBD2; V gene: TRBV7-2; J gene: TRBJ2-7; CDR3 protein: CASSLRTSREISYEQYF; CDR3 DNA: TGTGCCAGCAGCCTCCGGACTAGCAGGGAGATTTCCTACGAGCAGTACTTC
clone size: many; D gene: NA; V gene: TRBV25-1; J gene: TRBJ1-2; CDR3 protein: CASSEYKVAGSEGYTF; CDR3 DNA: TGTGCCAGCAGTGAATATAAGGTCGCGGGGTCGGAAGGCTACACCTTC
clone size: NA; D gene: NA; V gene: TRBV7-7; J gene: TRBJ2-2; CDR3 protein: CASSSQAVGELFF; CDR3 DNA: TGTGCTAGCAGCTCCCAGGCTGTCGGGGAGCTGTTTTTT
clone size: many; D gene: NA; V gene: TRBV14; J gene: TRBJ2-7; CDR3 protein: CASSQATGLPGSYEQYF; CDR3 DNA: TGTGCCAGCAGCCAAGCCACAGGACTACCTGGATCCTACGAGCAGTACTTC
clone size: NA; D gene: TRBD2; V gene: TRBV28; J gene: TRBJ2-1; CDR3 protein: CASSPSGLAGRNNEQFF; CDR3 DNA: TGTGCCAGCAGTCCGTCGGGACTAGCGGGAAGAAATAATGAGCAGTTCTTC
clone size: few; D gene: TRBD2; V gene: TRBV6-5; J gene: TRBJ2-2; CDR3 protein: CASSERGLGGELFF; CDR3 DNA: TGTGCCAGCAGTGAACGCGGACTAGGGGGGGAGCTGTTTTTT
clone size: NA; D gene: NA; V gene: TRBV11-2; J gene: TRBJ1-3; CDR3 protein: CASSFGGAVSGNTIYF; CDR3 DNA: TGTGCCAGCAGCTTCGGGGGGGCGGTCTCTGGAAACACCATATATTTT
clone size: few; D gene: NA; V gene: TRBV30; J gene: TRBJ1-1; CDR3 protein: CAWSPQGEAFF; CDR3 DNA: TGTGCCTGGAGCCCCCAGGGGGAAGCTTTCTTT
clone size: few; D gene: NA; V gene: TRBV18; J gene: TRBJ2-7; CDR3 protein: CASSPRGPGLTLEQYF; CDR3 DNA: TGTGCCAGCTCACCAAGGGGGCCGGGACTTACGCTTGAGCAGTACTTC
clone size: NA; D gene: NA; V gene: TRBV6-5; J gene: TRBJ2-7; CDR3 protein: CASSYQLAESSYEQYF; CDR3 DNA: TGTGCCAGCAGTTACCAGCTAGCTGAGAGCTCCTACGAGCAGTACTTC
clone size: many; D gene: NA; V gene: TRBV29-1; J gene: TRBJ2-7; CDR3 protein: CSVSDYEQYF; CDR3 DNA: TGCAGCGTTTCAGACTACGAGCAGTACTTC
clone size: few; D gene: NA; V gene: TRBV7-3; J gene: TRBJ2-6; CDR3 protein: CASSLLGAPGANVLTF; CDR3 DNA: TGTGCCAGCAGCTTATTGGGGGCGCCCGGGGCCAACGTCCTGACTTTC
clone size: NA; D gene: NA; V gene: TRBV6-6; J gene: TRBJ1-3; CDR3 protein: CASSNGNTIYF; CDR3 DNA: TGTGCCAGCTCTAATGGAAACACCATATATTTT